One sample yielded the 30 T cell receptor beta chains listed below, sequenced in a study of human T cells and chemical hapten exposure. This sample's time point: patch test 1, 2 weeks after DPC sensitization. Treatment reported: therapeutic diphenylcyclopropenone sensitization with weekly scalp DPC. TCRdb reprocessed the RACE reads via MiXCR and lists one record per CDR3 protein. The sample consists of some 340,000 distinct CDR3 sequences, roughly 6.9% of them appearing once. The material sequenced was whole blood, taken in connection with sensitization to the hapten diphenylcyclopropenone (DPC). The source of these receptors is a woman aged 18-29 years with alopecia areata. Some clones in this sample may be carry-over from other donors' samples.

In this sample, this clonotype turned up a few times. V and J are TRBV20-1 and TRBJ2-7; D may be TRBD2 (5 bases). This CDR3 contains 14 residues. Trimming cost V 6 bases and J 2 bases, with 17 bases left between them. Germline CDR1 reads DFQATT; CDR2 reads SNEGSKA (reference sequence). CDR3 sequence: CSAAPPGLPYEQYF. The CDR3 region has the DNA TGCAGTGCCGCACCCCCGGGATTACCCTACGAGCAGTACTTC.

There are many counts of this clonotype. The genes are TRBV28 and TRBJ1-2; tentative D call: TRBD1 (5 bases). CDR3 length: 14 amino acids. CDR1 MDHEN and CDR2 SYDVKM come from the germline V gene. Trimming shortened V by 5 bases and J by 4 bases, and 14 bases separated the two germline ends. In DNA, the CDR3 is TGTGCCAGCAGTCCCCCTTTAGGGGCCTATGGCTACACCTTC. As protein: CASSPPLGAYGYTF.

This clonotype was detected a few times. The rearrangement links TRBV4-1 to TRBJ2-5, with D perhaps TRBD2 (5 bases). Trimming took off 6 bases at V and 7 bases at J, with 15 bases between the two ends. The CDR3 extends over 13 amino acids. From germline, CDR1 is MGHRA and CDR2 YSYEKL. The CDR3, as DNA: TGCGCCAGCAGTCGGCAGGCCGGAGGGACCCAGTACTTC. Translation: CASSRQAGGTQYF.

The chain has TRBV11-2 and TRBJ2-4, with 10 nucleotides matching TRBD1. The V gene's germline CDR1 is SGHAT and CDR2 FQNNGV. CDR3 length equals 16 residues. Trimming cost V 5 bases and J 4 bases; bases outside gene matches: 8. CDR3 sequence: CASSPPGQGPKNIQYF. The CDR3 nucleotides are TGTGCCAGCAGCCCCCCGGGACAGGGGCCAAAAAACATTCAGTACTTC.

This clonotype was seen repeatedly, ten times or more. The chain employs TRBV3-1 and TRBJ1-1; no reliable D call. CDR1 and CDR2 (germline): LGHDT, YNNKEL (reference sequence). This CDR3 comprises 11 residues. Trimming shortened V by 3 bases and J by 7 bases, and 6 bases separated the two germline ends. CDR3 amino acids: CASSQPSEAFF. DNA for the CDR3: TGTGCCAGCAGCCAGCCCAGTGAAGCTTTCTTT.

This clonotype was detected ten times or more. The chain employs TRBV7-9 and TRBJ2-7, with D perhaps TRBD1 or TRBD2 (8 bases each). CDR3 length equals 16 residues. The V gene lost 5 bases and the J gene lost 4 bases, with 21 bases spanning the gap. CDR1 is SEHNR and CDR2 is FQNEAQ in the germline V gene (reference sequence). CDR3 residues: CASSNTGGTGRYEQYF. CDR3 sequence (DNA): TGTGCCAGCAGCAACACGGGGGGGACAGGTCGATACGAGCAGTACTTC.

The chain couples TRBV11-2 to TRBJ2-7; the match to TRBD2 covers 9 bases. This CDR3 comprises 15 residues. Unmatched junction bases numbered 10, after V lost 5 bases and J lost 5 bases. In germline, CDR1 is SGHAT, CDR2 FQNNGV. The CDR3 nucleotides read TGTGCCAGCAGCCCCCCGAGCGGGAGGAGGAACGAGCAGTACTTC. Amino acid sequence: CASSPPSGRRNEQYF.

The gene calls are TRBV20-1 and TRBJ2-4, with TRBD2 matching 9 bases. CDR1 and CDR2 from the germline V gene are DFQATT and SNEGSKA (reference sequence). This CDR3 is 18 amino acids long. The J segment lost 1 base and the V segment lost 6 bases, leaving 16 bases of the junction unmatched. CDR3: CSATGTSLSPTAKNIQYF. The CDR3 DNA reads as TGCAGTGCCACCGGGACTAGCTTATCGCCGACGGCCAAAAACATTCAGTACTTC.

This clonotype was seen more than once but under ten times. CDR3 nucleotides: TGCAGTGCTAGAAAACCCGGGACCGACAATTCACCCCTCCACTTT. It specifies CSARKPGTDNSPLHF. The rearrangement joins TRBV20-1 to TRBJ1-6, with D possibly matching TRBD1 (5 bases). The CDR3 runs 15 residues. Germline V gene data show CDR1 as DFQATT and CDR2 as SNEGSKA (reference sequence). The V end was cut by 2 bases, the J end by 7 bases, with 15 bases between.

This clonotype has a handful of counts. The J gene is TRBJ1-1, the V gene TRBV4-2; 9 bases fit TRBD1. The CDR3 is 17 residues long. In germline, CDR1 is LGHNA, CDR2 YNFKEQ. V gave up 4 bases and J gave up 6 bases; unmatched junction bases: 15. CDR3: CASSPMGQGSSNAEAFF. The CDR3 DNA follows: TGTGCCAGCAGCCCTATGGGACAGGGAAGTTCCAACGCTGAAGCTTTCTTT.

This clonotype was detected a few times. The CDR3 DNA reads as TGTGCCAGCAGCTTAGGACTGGGCTCTGGAAACACCATATATTTT. This codes for CASSLGLGSGNTIYF. The chain couples TRBV7-8 to TRBJ1-3; D unresolved. CDR3 size: 15 residues. Germline V CDR1 and CDR2: SGHVS, FQNEAQ. Trimming took off 1 base at V and 0 bases at J, with 7 bases between the two ends.

This clonotype was counted between two and nine times. The rearrangement uses TRBV4-3 and TRBJ1-6; maybe TRBD1 (5 bases). The CDR3 consists of 18 residues. The germline V gene has CDR1 LGHNA and CDR2 YSLEER. The V end lost 0 bases, the J end lost 3 bases, and 15 bases lay between the germline ends. The CDR3 protein is CASSQDWEWGDYNSPLHF. The CDR3 DNA sequence: TGCGCCAGCAGCCAAGATTGGGAATGGGGCGACTATAATTCACCCCTCCACTTT.

This clonotype was recorded many times. A much larger clone differs by one base, so this may be a read error. The chain joins TRBV11-2 to TRBJ2-3, with D hard to call. V lost 7 bases to trimming and J lost 0 bases, with 5 bases between them. CDR1 is SGHAT, CDR2 FQNNGV, per germline. CDR3 size: 12 residues. CDR3 DNA sequence: TGTGCCAGCACCCCTAGCACAGATACGCAGTATTTT. It specifies CASTPSTDTQYF. Complete variable domain (other parts from reference TRBV11-2 and TRBJ2-3): EAGVAQSPRYKIIEKRQSVAFWCNPISGHATLYWYQQILGQGPKLLIQFQNNGVVDDSQLPKDRFSAERLKGVDSTLKIQPAKLEDSAVYLCASTPSTDTQYFGPGTRLTVL.

There are many counts of this clonotype. CDR3 protein: CASSLTNFRDRASYEQYF. The CDR3 region has the DNA TGCGCCAGCAGCTTGACCAATTTCCGGGACAGGGCCTCCTACGAGCAGTACTTC. The rearrangement links TRBV5-1 to TRBJ2-7; 9 positions agree with TRBD1. Germline V lookup: CDR1 SGHRS, CDR2 YFSETQ. The CDR3 loop spans 18 amino acids. The V segment lost 1 base and the J segment 0 bases; nucleotides outside the gene matches: 11. The full variable domain, completed using reference TRBV5-1 and TRBJ2-7, is KAGVTQTPRYLIKTRGQQVTLSCSPISGHRSVSWYQQTPGQGLQFLFEYFSETQRNKGNFPGRFSGRQFSNSRSEMNVSTLELGDSALYLCASSLTNFRDRASYEQYFGPGTRLTVT.

The sample holds many counts of this clonotype. The chain has TRBV7-2 and TRBJ2-3; D is unclear. The CDR3 is 14 amino acids. In germline, CDR1 is SGHTA, CDR2 FQGNSA. V was pared by 4 bases and J by 4 bases, with 12 bases between. The CDR3 DNA is TGTGCCAGCAGCTCTCAGGCCTCCGCAGATACGCAGTATTTT. It encodes CASSSQASADTQYF.

This clonotype was counted ten times or more. This rearrangement joins TRBV20-1 to TRBJ2-7, with TRBD1 matching over 7 bases. V lost 0 bases, J lost 0 bases, and 8 bases stayed unmatched. CDR3 size: 16 residues. Germline V gene lookup returns CDR1 DFQATT and CDR2 SNEGSKA (reference sequence). This chain's CDR3 is CSARDPGQRSSYEQYF. Here the CDR3 DNA reads TGCAGTGCTAGAGACCCGGGACAGAGGAGCTCCTACGAGCAGTACTTC.

This rearrangement joins TRBV6-5 to TRBJ2-3; D unclear. V gave up 7 bases and J gave up 2 bases, with 4 bases separating them. Germline assignment: CDR1 MNHEY and CDR2 SVGAGI. The CDR3 has 11 residues. The CDR3 DNA is TGTGCCAGCACCAACACAGATACGCAGTATTTT. It codes for CASTNTDTQYF.

The V gene is TRBV29-1, the J gene TRBJ2-2; D is ambiguous. This CDR3 spans 14 amino acids. Germline CDR1 is SQVTM and CDR2 is ANQGSEA. The ends were cut back, 4 bases at V and 2 bases at J, with 11 bases in the middle. The CDR3 sequence is CSVVTQLNTGELFF. The CDR3 nucleotides read TGCAGCGTTGTGACACAGCTCAACACCGGGGAGCTGTTTTTT.

This clonotype was seen many times. The V gene is TRBV29-1, the J gene TRBJ2-7, with 11 bases fitting TRBD2. The V gene end was trimmed by 6 bases and the J gene end by 9 bases; junction bases not matched to a gene: 13. Germline-derived CDR1 and CDR2 are SQVTM and ANQGSEA. CDR3 length equals 14 residues. CDR3 residues: CSVASGGFNLGQYF. CDR3 DNA sequence: TGCAGCGTCGCTAGCGGGGGGTTTAACCTGGGGCAGTACTTC.

The J gene is TRBJ2-1, the V gene TRBV28; 12 bases agree with TRBD2. V trimming: 4 bases; J trimming: 9 bases; junction bases outside the gene matches: 7. The length of the CDR3 is 15 residues. The germline V gene has CDR1 MDHEN and CDR2 SYDVKM. The CDR3 loop is CASSSPSGGATEQFF. The DNA of the CDR3 is TGTGCCAGCAGTTCCCCTAGCGGGGGGGCGACTGAGCAGTTCTTC.

This clonotype has ten or more counts. CDR3 sequence (DNA): TGTGCCAGCAGCCAAGGCCCCAGAAATTCACCCCTCCACTTT. This sequence encodes CASSQGPRNSPLHF. V is TRBV3-1 and J is TRBJ1-6; D is ambiguous. In germline, CDR1 is LGHDT, CDR2 YNNKEL (reference sequence). V gave up 1 base and J gave up 7 bases, with 8 bases separating them. This CDR3 has 14 amino acids. Together with reference TRBV3-1 and TRBJ1-6, the CDR3 gives the full variable domain: DTAVSQTPKYLVTQMGNDKSIKCEQNLGHDTMYWYKQDSKKFLKIMFSYNNKELIINETVPNRFSPKSPDKAHLNLHINSLELGDSAVYFCASSQGPRNSPLHFGNGTRLTVT.

This clonotype was counted ten times or more. The rearrangement uses TRBV7-9 and TRBJ2-2; perhaps TRBD1 as D (6 bases). Trimming pared 4 bases from V and 3 bases from J, leaving 18 bases between. The germline V gene has CDR1 SEHNR and CDR2 FQNEAQ (reference sequence). The CDR3 runs to 17 residues. The CDR3 protein is CASSWRRDIGDTGELFF. The CDR3 DNA reads as TGTGCCAGCAGCTGGCGAAGGGACATCGGGGACACCGGGGAGCTGTTTTTT.

This clonotype has more than one count but fewer than ten. The V call is TRBV6-5, the J call TRBJ2-7, with a weak D call TRBD1 (6 bases). CDR3 length: 14 residues. Trimming cost V 2 bases and J 5 bases, with 13 bases left between them. CDR1 is MNHEY, CDR2 SVGAGI, per germline. The CDR3 sequence is CASSYRPDSHEQYF. The CDR3 DNA sequence: TGTGCCAGCAGTTACCGACCGGACAGCCACGAGCAGTACTTC.

Ten or more counts support this clonotype. J is TRBJ2-7 and V is TRBV27, with D tentatively TRBD2 (5 bases). The V gene's germline CDR1 is MNHEY and CDR2 SMNVEV (reference sequence). The CDR3 sequence is 14 residues long. The V end was cut by 6 bases, the J end by 7 bases, with 19 bases between. The CDR3 protein is CASSTSYGSWEQYF. Here the CDR3 DNA reads TGTGCCAGCAGCACTAGTTATGGGTCGTGGGAGCAGTACTTC.

The chain has TRBV5-1 and TRBJ2-2; 7 bases line up with TRBD2. The CDR3 contains 16 residues. J lost 0 bases, V lost 1 base, and 3 bases had no gene match. Per the germline V gene, CDR1 is SGHRS and CDR2 is YFSETQ. The CDR3 DNA follows: TGCGCCAGCAGCTTGTCTAGCGGTGCGAACACCGGGGAGCTGTTTTTT. It yields the protein CASSLSSGANTGELFF.

This rearrangement joins TRBV6-5 to TRBJ2-5, with D unresolved. V was clipped by 2 bases and J by 1 base, with 5 bases between them. Germline CDR1 reads MNHEY; CDR2 reads SVGAGI. The CDR3 consists of 13 residues. The CDR3 is CASSYPGQETQYF. The CDR3 DNA follows: TGTGCCAGCAGTTACCCAGGCCAAGAGACCCAGTACTTC.

This clonotype was counted only a few times. This chain uses TRBV11-1 with TRBJ2-3; D not resolved. The CDR3 spans 17 residues. Deletions cut 1 base from V and 2 bases from J, with 16 bases between. Germline CDR1 reads SGHAT; CDR2 reads FQDESV (reference sequence). The DNA for the CDR3 is TGTGCCAGCAGCTTAGAAGGTCATTGGATCCCCACAGATACGCAGTATTTT. It translates to CASSLEGHWIPTDTQYF.

This clonotype appeared many times. The chain recombines TRBV19 with TRBJ1-5; D call uncertain. Germline V CDR1 and CDR2: LNHDA, SQIVND (reference sequence). The V and J ends lost 7 bases and 4 bases respectively, with 8 bases between them. The CDR3 has 12 amino acids. The CDR3 region has the DNA TGTGCCAGTAATTTTTTTAATCAGCCCCAGCATTTT. This gives the protein CASNFFNQPQHF.

The chain joins TRBV3-1 to TRBJ2-1; maybe TRBD1 (6 bases). Germline CDR1 and CDR2: LGHDT and YNNKEL (reference sequence). Trimming removed 8 bases from V and 10 bases from J, with 18 bases in between. This CDR3 has 13 amino acids. CDR3 sequence (DNA): TGTGCCAGCGGTACCGAACGGGACACCGAGCAGTTCTTC. Protein: CASGTERDTEQFF.

This clonotype was counted between two and nine times. The V gene is TRBV4-2, the J gene TRBJ2-7; D remains ambiguous. Germline V gene lookup returns CDR1 LGHNA and CDR2 YNFKEQ. The V and J ends lost 2 bases and 1 base respectively, with 18 bases between them. CDR3 length equals 17 residues. The CDR3 nucleotides read TGTGCCAGCAGCCAATCGAAGATAAGCACAGCTTCCTACGAGCAGTACTTC. This codes for CASSQSKISTASYEQYF.